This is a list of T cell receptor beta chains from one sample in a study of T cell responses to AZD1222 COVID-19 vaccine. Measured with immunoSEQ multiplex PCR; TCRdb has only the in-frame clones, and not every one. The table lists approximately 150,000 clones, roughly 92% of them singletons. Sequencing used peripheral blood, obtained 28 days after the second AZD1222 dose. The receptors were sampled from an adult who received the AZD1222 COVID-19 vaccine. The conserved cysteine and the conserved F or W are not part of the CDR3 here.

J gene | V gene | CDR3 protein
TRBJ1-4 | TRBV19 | AIFPIATNEKLF
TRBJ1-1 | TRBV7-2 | ASSFDRLNTEAF
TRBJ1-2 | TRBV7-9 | ASTRMGTGRNGYT
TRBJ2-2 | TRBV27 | ASRPGQATGELF
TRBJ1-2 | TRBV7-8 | ASSLDAGSYGYT
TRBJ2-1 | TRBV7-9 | ASSLLPGDEQF
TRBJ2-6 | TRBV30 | AWSSGANVLT
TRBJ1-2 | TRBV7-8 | ASSLPLGFGYT
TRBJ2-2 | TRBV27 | ASGRTAGELF
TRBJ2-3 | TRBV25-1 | ASSEFRTSDGDTQY
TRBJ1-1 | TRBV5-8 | ASSRRTVNTEAF
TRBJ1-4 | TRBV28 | ASSLAPPRVSVEKLF
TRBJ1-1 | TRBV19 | ASSIRVNTEAF
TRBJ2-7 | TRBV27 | ASSFSTGGGEQY
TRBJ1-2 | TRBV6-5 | ASSSGSDGYT
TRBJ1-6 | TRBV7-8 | ASSLSSLGNSPLH
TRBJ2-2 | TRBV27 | ASRPGTANTGELF
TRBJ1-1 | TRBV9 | ASSVRGVETEAF
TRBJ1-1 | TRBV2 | ASSEGNTEAF
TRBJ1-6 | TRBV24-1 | ATSDSDWSPLH
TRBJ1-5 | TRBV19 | ASSFGERSNQPQH
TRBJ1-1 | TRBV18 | ASSLGIGTGNTEAF
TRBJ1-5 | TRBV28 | ASSSPSLGTGGYQPQH
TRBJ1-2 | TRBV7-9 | ASSLAIGVSFGYT
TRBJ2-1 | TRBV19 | ASSIENYNEQF
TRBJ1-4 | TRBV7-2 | ASSLSLSNEKLF
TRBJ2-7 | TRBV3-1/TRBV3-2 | ASSQEGRVYEQY
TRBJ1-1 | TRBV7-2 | ASSLEGRDTEAF
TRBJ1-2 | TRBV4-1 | ASSQGPLKGANYGYT
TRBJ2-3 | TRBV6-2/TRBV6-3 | ASSYGRGLTRDTQY
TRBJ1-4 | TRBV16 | ASSQLSWGAANEKLF
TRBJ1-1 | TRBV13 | ASSFGQIEAF
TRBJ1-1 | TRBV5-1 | ASSQQGSLNTEAF
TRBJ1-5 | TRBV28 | ASAEGRRGQPQH
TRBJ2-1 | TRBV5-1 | ASSPDREGNEQF
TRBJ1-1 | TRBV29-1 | SPARRSTEAF
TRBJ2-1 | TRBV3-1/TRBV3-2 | ASSQGLAGAEQF
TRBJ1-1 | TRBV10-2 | ASTDPGEDTEAF
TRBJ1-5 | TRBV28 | ASSWRGPGQPQH
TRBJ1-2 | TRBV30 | AWSVLNYGYT
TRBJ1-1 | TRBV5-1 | ASSLNRGNTEAF
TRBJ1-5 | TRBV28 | ASSLSTGLPNQPQH
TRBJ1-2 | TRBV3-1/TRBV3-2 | ASSQRLAGGYT
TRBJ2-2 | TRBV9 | ASSVADLRAGELF
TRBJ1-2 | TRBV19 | ASSLGTFYGYT
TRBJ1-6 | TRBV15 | ATSRADANSPLH
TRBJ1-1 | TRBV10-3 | AISEDHIQGHAF
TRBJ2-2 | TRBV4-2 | ASSQRTSGSGPTGELF
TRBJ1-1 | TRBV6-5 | ASTGRGLGNTEAF
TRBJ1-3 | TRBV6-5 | ASKDSFSGNTIY
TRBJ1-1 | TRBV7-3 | ASREDMNTEAF